Following are 22 T cell receptor beta chains from one sample sequenced in a study of CD8+CD57+ T cells in acquired aplastic anemia (dated 2018 in TCRdb). Reads for this sample came from an Illumina HiSeq 2000. TCR beta VDJ combination and CDR3 sequence profiling used genomic DNA as the template. TCRdb ran its own pipeline on the public reads, namely fastp trimming at Q25 and MiXCR clone calling, and kept in-frame beta chains. All rows with the same CDR3 protein become a single entry with the most common DNA and genes. Counted in this sample were some 160,000 distinct CDR3 sequences; roughly 48% of them appeared once. Of the sample, over 25% is held by the ten largest clones. Expansion of CD8+CD57+ cells had been shown by flow cytometry in the patients chosen for sequencing. The specimen was sorted CD4+, CD8+, or CD8+CD57+ T cells (not recorded which) from PBMCs. The receptors come from a human donor with aplastic anemia.

In its sample, this clonotype was seen many times. The V gene is TRBV7-2, the J gene TRBJ1-1; D remains ambiguous. This CDR3 is built from 14 residues. V shed 5 bases and J shed 1 base, with 11 bases lying between them. Per germline, CDR1 SGHTA and CDR2 FQGNSA. The chain's CDR3 is CASSPETPNTEAFF. CDR3 nucleotide sequence: TGTGCCAGCAGCCCTGAAACACCGAACACTGAAGCTTTCTTT.

This CDR3 is CASEQQETQYF. The CDR3, as DNA: TGTGCCAGCGAACAGCAAGAGACCCAGTACTTC. This rearrangement joins TRBV2 to TRBJ2-5; no definite D call. The V gene's germline CDR1 is SNHLY and CDR2 FYNNEI. Trimming removed 8 bases at V and 2 bases at J, with 6 bases between. The CDR3 has 11 amino acids.

Worth noting for this clonotype: A much larger clone differs by one base, so this may be a read error. CDR3 region: CASSSGITGGETQYF. For the CDR3, the DNA is TGTGCCAGCAGCTCCGGAATTACGGGAGGGGAGACGCAGTATTTT. The chain has TRBV9 and TRBJ2-3, with TRBD2 matching over 8 bases. The germline gives CDR1 SGDLS, CDR2 YYNGEE. CDR3 size: 15 residues. V was clipped by 4 bases and J by 9 bases; unmatched bases: 13.

The chain is built from TRBV20-1 and TRBJ1-2; D unclear. Between the trimmed V and J ends, which lost 6 bases and 6 bases, there was a span of 20 bases. From germline, CDR1 is DFQATT and CDR2 SNEGSKA (reference sequence). The CDR3 is 14 amino acids. In DNA form, the CDR3 reads TGCAGTGCCAGCAGCCCTGCTGGCCTGGATGGCTACACCTTC. Translation gives CSASSPAGLDGYTF.

As concerns this clonotype: The junction and the germline gene differ at one end; a read error may be behind it. The gene calls are TRBV5-1 and TRBJ2-7; maybe TRBD1 (6 bases). CDR3 length: 15 amino acids. CDR1 SGHRS and CDR2 YFSETQ come from the germline V gene. The CDR3 DNA is TGCGCCAGCAGCGATCCAGGGGATTCGGCCTACGAGCAGCACTTC. Translating gives CASSDPGDSAYEQHF.

V and J are TRBV7-8 and TRBJ2-3; D is ambiguous. The V end lost 1 base, the J end lost 0 bases, and 8 bases lay between the germline ends. The CDR3 is made up of 15 amino acids. Germline loops: CDR1 SGHVS, CDR2 FQNEAQ. CDR3: CASSLVWASTDTQYF. CDR3 in DNA: TGTGCCAGCAGCTTAGTTTGGGCTAGCACAGATACGCAGTATTTT.

This clonotype was seen more than once but under ten times. Sequence at one end of the junction differs from germline and may be a read error. This chain connects TRBV10-3 to TRBJ2-1, with a weak D call TRBD1 (5 bases). There are 13 residues in the CDR3. CDR1 is ENHRY, CDR2 SYGVKD, per germline. For the CDR3, the DNA is TGTGCCAGCAGTGCACGACAGTACAATGAGCAGTTCTTC. This translates into CASSARQYNEQFF.

This chain connects TRBV6-1 to TRBJ1-4; D gene uncertain. Germline loops: CDR1 MNHNS, CDR2 SASEGT. This CDR3 contains 15 residues. V gave up 2 bases and J gave up 0 bases, with 7 bases separating them. The CDR3 DNA is TGTGCCAGCAGTGAATGGGTAGCAACTAATGAAAAACTGTTTTTT. It yields the protein CASSEWVATNEKLFF.

There are many counts of this clonotype. This chain uses TRBV11-2 with TRBJ2-7; possibly TRBD1 for D (5 bases). The CDR3 is 15 amino acids. Germline V gene lookup returns CDR1 SGHAT and CDR2 FQNNGV. V lost 5 bases, J lost 2 bases, and 16 bases lay in between. In DNA, the CDR3 is TGTGCCAGCAGCCCCCTCGCCAGGGAAACCTACGAGCAGTACTTC. It is translated as CASSPLARETYEQYF.

This clonotype was seen at least ten times. The rearrangement uses TRBV15 and TRBJ1-1; no reliable D call. V lost 2 bases and J 2 bases, leaving 9 bases between the germline ends. CDR1 is LNHNV and CDR2 is YYDKDF in the germline V gene (reference sequence). CDR3 size: 14 residues. CDR3 sequence reads: CATSRTVINTEAFF. DNA for the CDR3: TGTGCCACCAGCAGAACAGTCATAAACACTGAAGCTTTCTTT.

This clonotype was observed a handful of times. CDR3 sequence reads: CATSSGGARDEQFF. The CDR3 DNA sequence: TGTGCCACCAGCAGCGGGGGGGCCAGGGATGAGCAGTTCTTC. This chain uses TRBV10-3 with TRBJ2-1, with 10 bases lining up with TRBD2. The CDR3 runs to 14 residues. The trim removed 10 bases at V and 8 bases at J, leaving 11 bases unmatched. Germline assignment: CDR1 ENHRY and CDR2 SYGVKD.

This chain uses TRBV29-1 with TRBJ2-5; D remains unclear. In germline, CDR1 is SQVTM, CDR2 ANQGSEA. The V gene lost 1 base and the J gene lost 1 base, with 10 bases spanning the gap. This CDR3 has 14 residues. The CDR3 region is CSVEAWARQETQYF. The CDR3 coding sequence is TGCAGCGTTGAAGCGTGGGCGCGCCAAGAGACCCAGTACTTC.

About this clonotype: A read error may explain this, as a much larger clone is one base away. This chain connects TRBV12-5 to TRBJ1-2; D unclear. The CDR3 is 13 residues long. Germline lookup yields CDR1 LGHNT and CDR2 FRNRAP. As DNA, the CDR3 is TGTGCTAGTGGTTTGTGGCAGAACTATGGCCACACCTTC. Translating it yields CASGLWQNYGHTF.

In regard to this clonotype: Likely a read error: the CDR3 ends without its conserved phenylalanine or tryptophan. V and J are TRBV15 and TRBJ1-1; a possible D gene is TRBD1 (5 bases). V shed 1 base and J shed 3 bases, with 12 bases lying between them. The CDR3 is 15 residues long. Germline V gene data show CDR1 as LNHNV and CDR2 as YYDKDF (reference sequence). The CDR3 loop reads CATSRAGWTDTEAFV. The CDR3 DNA is TGTGCCACCAGCAGAGCAGGGTGGACGGACACTGAAGCTTTCGTT.

Notes on this clonotype: A much larger clone lies a single base off, so this may be a read error. This chain connects TRBV7-6 to TRBJ2-1, with D possibly TRBD2 on 5 matching bases. Trimming took off 3 bases at V and 8 bases at J, with 17 bases between the two ends. Germline-derived CDR1 and CDR2 are SGHVS and FNYEAQ. The CDR3 has 15 amino acids. The CDR3 nucleotides are TGTGCCAGCAGCTTCGGGCCTCGCGGGTGGGATGAGCAGTTCTTC. Amino acid sequence: CASSFGPRGWDEQFF.

This sequence joins TRBV29-1 and TRBJ1-4; maybe TRBD1 (5 bases). CDR3 length equals 14 residues. V lost 4 bases to trimming and J lost 8 bases, with 17 bases between them. From germline, CDR1 is SQVTM and CDR2 ANQGSEA. The CDR3 DNA reads as TGCAGCGTTGCAACCGGGACGGACGGAGAAAAACTGTTTTTT. Amino acid sequence: CSVATGTDGEKLFF. The full variable domain, rest sourced from reference TRBV29-1 and TRBJ1-4, is SAVISQKPSRDICQRGTSLTIQCQVDSQVTMMFWYRQQPGQSLTLIATANQGSEATYESGFVIDKFPISRPNLTFSTLTVSNMSPEDSSIYLCSVATGTDGEKLFFGSGTQLSVL.

This chain joins TRBV14 and TRBJ1-6; the D is unclear. Germline assignment: CDR1 SGHDN and CDR2 FVKESK. This CDR3 is built from 15 residues. Trimming cost V 4 bases and J 10 bases, with 17 bases left between them. This chain's CDR3 is CASSLTGEGWSPLHF. As DNA, the CDR3 is TGTGCCAGCAGCCTAACCGGAGAAGGTTGGTCACCCCTCCACTTT.

This clonotype has a count of ten or more. The V and J genes are TRBV4-1 and TRBJ1-4; TRBD1 is a possible D gene (6 bases). Germline V lookup: CDR1 MGHRA, CDR2 YSYEKL. The CDR3 has 16 amino acids. V was cut by 3 bases and J by 0 bases, with 11 bases left in between. CDR3 bases: TGCGCCAGCAGCCATGGACAGCCCTCAACTAATGAAAAACTGTTTTTT. Encoded protein: CASSHGQPSTNEKLFF.

As for this clonotype: A much larger clone lies a single base off, so this may be a read error. The chain employs TRBV14 and TRBJ2-1; D unclear. In germline, CDR1 is SGHDN, CDR2 FVKESK. This CDR3 has 13 residues. The germline V and J ends were trimmed by 6 bases and 4 bases, with 10 bases remaining between them. The CDR3 bases are TGTGCCAGCAGACCGATGGGTTACAATGAGCAGTTCTTC. It codes for CASRPMGYNEQFF.

The rearrangement uses TRBV2 and TRBJ1-2; perhaps TRBD1 as D (5 bases). Germline V gives CDR1 SNHLY, CDR2 FYNNEI. The CDR3 spans 13 residues. V was cut by 5 bases and J by 5 bases, with 12 bases left in between. CDR3 amino acids: CASSRDGIYGYTF. The CDR3 bases are TGTGCCAGCAGTAGGGACGGGATATATGGCTACACCTTC.

The rearrangement uses TRBV5-1 and TRBJ1-1; possible D gene TRBD1, 5 bases. The CDR3 has 14 residues. Germline assignment: CDR1 SGHRS and CDR2 YFSETQ. The V end was cut by 0 bases, the J end by 10 bases, with 16 bases between. CDR3 coding DNA: TGCGCCAGCAGCTTGGGGGGGGAATTCAACGGAGCTTTCTTT. This translates into CASSLGGEFNGAFF.

This chain uses TRBV20-1 with TRBJ2-1; TRBD2 is a possible D gene (5 bases). V shed 5 bases and J shed 5 bases, with 10 bases lying between them. CDR3 length: 12 residues. CDR1 DFQATT and CDR2 SNEGSKA come from the germline V gene (reference sequence). The CDR3 protein is CSAPGNHNEQFF. In DNA, the CDR3 is TGCAGTGCTCCGGGGAACCACAATGAGCAGTTCTTC.